The 27 T cell receptor beta chains listed next were all sequenced from one sample in a study of shared clonotypes between healthy human individuals. Profiling relied on immunoSEQ multiplex PCR, and the TCRdb table lists in-frame clones only, not all of them. The sample holds some 2.3 million clones, just over 90% seen once. The sequenced material came from naive CD4+ T cells from PBMCs. Subset of the sample: CD45RA+ positively selected. The receptor set was obtained from a man between 18 and 35 years old in good health. Some clones in this sample may be carry-over from other donors' samples.

The rearrangement uses TRBV15 and TRBJ1-2; 7 bases are a match to TRBD1. V trimming: 4 bases; J trimming: 7 bases; junction bases outside the gene matches: 12. Germline V gives CDR1 LNHNV, CDR2 YYDKDF (reference sequence). The CDR3 totals 15 residues. The CDR3 region has the DNA TGTGCCACCAGCAACCCGGAGAAGGGGGCCTCTGGCTACACCTTC. The encoded protein is CATSNPEKGASGYTF.

The gene calls are TRBV11-3 and TRBJ2-1; weak D call: TRBD1 (5 bases). Germline CDR1 SGHNT, CDR2 YENEEA. This CDR3 has 13 amino acids. Trimming pared 1 base from V and 6 bases from J, leaving 7 bases between. The CDR3 loop reads CASSLAGSNEQFF. CDR3 in DNA: TGTGCCAGCAGCTTAGCAGGGTCCAATGAGCAGTTCTTC.

The chain couples TRBV29-1 to TRBJ2-7; 10 nucleotides line up with TRBD2. V was clipped by 6 bases and J by 9 bases; unmatched bases: 11. CDR1 and CDR2 from the germline V gene are SQVTM and ANQGSEA. There are 13 residues in the CDR3. The CDR3: CSVPGLAGGVQYF. The CDR3 DNA follows: TGCAGCGTCCCGGGTTTAGCGGGAGGTGTGCAGTACTTC.

CDR3 loop: CASSVGDSAYGYTF. The CDR3, as DNA: TGTGCCAGCAGCGTAGGGGATTCCGCTTATGGCTACACCTTC. The chain uses TRBV9 and TRBJ1-2; D is ambiguous. Trimming took off 0 bases at V and 5 bases at J, with 11 bases between the two ends. The V gene's germline CDR1 is SGDLS and CDR2 YYNGEE. This CDR3 spans 14 amino acids.

This clone was seen once. The rearrangement joins TRBV15 to TRBJ2-7, with D possibly being TRBD2 (5 bases). Trimming took off 0 bases at V and 2 bases at J, with 14 bases between the two ends. The CDR3 is 16 residues long. CDR1 LNHNV and CDR2 YYDKDF come from the germline V gene (reference sequence). CDR3 sequence reads: CATSRDRRDYPYEQYF. DNA of the CDR3: TGTGCCACCAGCAGAGATAGGAGAGACTACCCCTACGAGCAGTACTTC.

This rearrangement joins TRBV19 to TRBJ1-2; TRBD1 matches at 7 bases. Germline V CDR1 and CDR2: LNHDA, SQIVND (reference sequence). The CDR3 extends over 15 amino acids. Trimming at V came to 9 bases and at J to 4 bases, leaving 14 bases not matched to a gene. The CDR3 protein is CASTIYRDSSYGYTF. The CDR3 DNA sequence: TGTGCCAGCACTATATACCGGGACAGTTCCTATGGCTACACCTTC.

This rearrangement joins TRBV5-5 to TRBJ2-1; D gene uncertain. The CDR3 covers 13 residues. Between the trimmed V and J ends, which lost 2 bases and 5 bases, there was a span of 8 bases. The germline V gene has CDR1 SGHKS and CDR2 YYEKEE (reference sequence). CDR3 sequence: CASSFRTDNEQFF. DNA of the CDR3: TGTGCCAGCAGCTTTCGGACGGACAATGAGCAGTTCTTC.

The chain employs TRBV7-9 and TRBJ1-2; D possibly corresponds to TRBD1 (5 bases). V dropped 8 bases and J dropped 4 bases, with 17 bases sitting between them. Germline V gene sequence: CDR1 SEHNR, CDR2 FQNEAQ (reference sequence). The CDR3 covers 14 residues. CDR3: CASGPKGSGYGYTF. CDR3 DNA sequence: TGTGCCAGCGGGCCGAAGGGGTCAGGCTATGGCTACACCTTC.

The chain recombines TRBV6-6 with TRBJ1-4; D unclear. Germline V gives CDR1 MNHNY, CDR2 SVGAGI (reference sequence). CDR3 length equals 12 residues. Trimming left V 8 bases short and J 4 bases short, with 8 bases between. The CDR3 loop reads CASAVGNEKLFF. The DNA for the CDR3 is TGTGCCAGCGCGGTGGGTAATGAAAAACTGTTTTTT.

The CDR3 protein is CASSIIGTGGEYGYTF. DNA of the CDR3: TGTGCCAGTAGTATAATCGGGACAGGGGGGGAGTATGGCTACACCTTC. This sequence joins TRBV19 and TRBJ1-2; 11 nucleotides match TRBD1. This CDR3 has 16 amino acids. V lost 2 bases and J lost 5; bases outside the gene matches: 7. Germline CDR1 reads LNHDA; CDR2 reads SQIVND (reference sequence).

V is TRBV5-6 and J is TRBJ2-5; the D gene is possibly TRBD1 (6 bases). The V gene's germline CDR1 is SGHDT and CDR2 YYEEEE. The CDR3 covers 15 residues. The V end was cut by 1 base, the J end by 6 bases, with 16 bases between. The CDR3 here is CASSLLAGDSKTQYF. The DNA of the CDR3 is TGTGCCAGCAGCTTGTTGGCAGGGGATTCAAAGACCCAGTACTTC.

On this clone: Other DNA sequences from this sample encode an identical CDR3 as well. The rearrangement links TRBV6-5 to TRBJ2-7, with a weak D call TRBD2 (6 bases). Germline assignment: CDR1 MNHEY and CDR2 SVGAGI. V shed 2 bases and J shed 9 bases, with 8 bases lying between them. CDR3 length equals 11 residues. CDR3 sequence reads: CASSYGTAQYF. CDR3 sequence (DNA): TGTGCCAGCAGTTACGGGACTGCGCAGTACTTC.

The V call is TRBV7-9, the J call TRBJ1-4; possible D gene TRBD1, 5 bases. Germline V CDR1 and CDR2: SEHNR, FQNEAQ (reference sequence). The V gene lost 5 bases and the J gene lost 8 bases, with 18 bases spanning the gap. The CDR3 contains 15 residues. The CDR3 loop is CASSPTGNKGEKLFF. The DNA of the CDR3 is TGTGCCAGCAGCCCGACCGGGAACAAGGGGGAAAAACTGTTTTTT.

The V call is TRBV7-6, the J call TRBJ2-3; 9 positions match TRBD2. This CDR3 is 17 amino acids long. The ends lost 1 base at V and 6 bases at J; junction bases unmatched: 11. Looked up from germline, CDR1 is SGHVS and CDR2 is FNYEAQ. The CDR3 spells CASSLGASGIEMDTQYF. As DNA, the CDR3 is TGTGCCAGCAGCTTAGGTGCTAGCGGGATTGAGATGGATACGCAGTATTTT.

V gene TRBV30 combines with J gene TRBJ2-1; a weak D match, TRBD2 (5 bases). CDR1 is GTSNPN, CDR2 SVGIG, per germline (reference sequence). The V end lost 3 bases, the J end lost 0 bases, and 12 bases lay between the germline ends. This CDR3 region has 15 residues. CDR3 amino acids: CAWRGGLSSYNEQFF. The CDR3 nucleotides are TGTGCCTGGAGAGGCGGGTTGAGCTCCTACAATGAGCAGTTCTTC.

The rearrangement links TRBV11-2 to TRBJ2-6; 12 bases line up with TRBD2. Germline trimming cut 5 bases from V and 2 bases from J; bases unmatched to any gene: 4. The CDR3 loop spans 17 amino acids. CDR1 is SGHAT and CDR2 is FQNNGV in the germline V gene. The CDR3 region has the DNA TGTGCCAGCAGCCCCCGGACTAGCGGGACTGGGGCCAACGTCCTGACTTTC. Amino acids: CASSPRTSGTGANVLTF. The entire variable domain, with the rest obtained from reference TRBV11-2 and TRBJ2-6, is as follows: EAGVAQSPRYKIIEKRQSVAFWCNPISGHATLYWYQQILGQGPKLLIQFQNNGVVDDSQLPKDRFSAERLKGVDSTLKIQPAKLEDSAVYLCASSPRTSGTGANVLTFGAGSRLTVL.

This clone was observed once. V is TRBV18 and J is TRBJ1-2, with TRBD1 matching over 12 bases. Germline-derived CDR1 and CDR2 are KGHSH and LQKENI. J was trimmed by 6 bases and V by 2 bases; bases with no gene match: 4. The CDR3 has 15 amino acids. CDR3 loop: CASSPGTGGANGYTF. CDR3 DNA sequence: TGTGCCAGCTCACCAGGGACAGGGGGCGCGAATGGCTACACCTTC.

The J gene is TRBJ1-3, the V gene TRBV2; tentatively, D is TRBD1 (5 bases). The CDR3 totals 16 residues. Between the trimmed V and J ends, which lost 8 bases and 4 bases, there was a span of 21 bases. CDR1 is SNHLY and CDR2 is FYNNEI in the germline V gene. The CDR3 loop is CASGARRIREGNTIYF. The CDR3, as DNA: TGTGCCAGCGGTGCTCGTCGAATCAGGGAAGGAAACACCATATATTTT.

The chain carries TRBV9 and TRBJ2-2; possible D gene TRBD1, 6 bases. This CDR3 comprises 16 residues. Germline-derived CDR1 and CDR2 are SGDLS and YYNGEE. V shed 0 bases and J shed 3 bases, with 12 bases lying between them. The CDR3 DNA follows: TGTGCCAGCAGCGTAGTCAGGGGAACCCACACCGGGGAGCTGTTTTTT. Translated, it gives CASSVVRGTHTGELFF.

V is TRBV27 and J is TRBJ2-3; TRBD1 matches at 8 bases. This CDR3 spans 17 amino acids. With 5 bases clipped from V and 6 bases from J, the junction kept 16 bases outside the gene matches. The germline gives CDR1 MNHEY, CDR2 SMNVEV (reference sequence). The chain's CDR3 is CASSLKGDRLLADTQYF. The CDR3 DNA reads as TGTGCCAGCAGTCTAAAGGGGGACAGGCTTTTAGCTGATACGCAGTATTTT.

The chain couples TRBV5-8 to TRBJ1-4, with 7 bases that match TRBD1. This CDR3 contains 14 residues. Trimming took 3 bases from V and 8 from J; bases not matched to a gene: 7. Germline CDR1 SGHTS, CDR2 YDEGEE. The CDR3 protein is CASSWRTGPEKLFF. CDR3 DNA: TGTGCCAGCAGCTGGCGGACAGGCCCAGAAAAACTGTTTTTT.

V usage is TRBV28 and J usage is TRBJ2-7; possibly TRBD2 for D (6 bases). The CDR3 runs to 14 residues. V lost 3 bases and J 2 bases, leaving 11 bases between the germline ends. Germline-derived CDR1 and CDR2 are MDHEN and SYDVKM. The CDR3 spells CASSLWRGAYEQYF. Here the CDR3 DNA reads TGTGCCAGCAGTTTGTGGCGGGGAGCCTACGAGCAGTACTTC. The variable domain in full, completed from reference TRBV28 and TRBJ2-7, reads DVKVTQSSRYLVKRTGEKVFLECVQDMDHENMFWYRQDPGLGLRLIYFSYDVKMKEKGDIPEGYSVSREKKERFSLILESASTNQTSMYLCASSLWRGAYEQYFGPGTRLTVT.

The chain couples TRBV4-2 to TRBJ1-5; no firm D call. CDR1 is LGHNA and CDR2 is YNFKEQ in the germline V gene. The CDR3 has 15 residues. Trimming shortened V by 2 bases and J by 4 bases, and 12 bases separated the two germline ends. The CDR3 DNA reads as TGTGCCAGCAGCCAACGGGGTGAGAGAAATCAGCCCCAGCATTTT. This gives the protein CASSQRGERNQPQHF.

This chain connects TRBV6-6 to TRBJ2-7; D is unresolved. The ends were cut back, 6 bases at V and 2 bases at J, with 8 bases in the middle. This CDR3 spans 12 amino acids. Germline CDR1 and CDR2: MNHNY and SVGAGI (reference sequence). DNA of the CDR3: TGTGCCAGCAGCGCCTCAGCCTACGAGCAGTACTTC. Its protein is CASSASAYEQYF.

The rearrangement uses TRBV10-3 and TRBJ1-2; tentatively, D is TRBD1 (6 bases). V was cut by 6 bases and J by 0 bases, with 8 bases left in between. Germline lookup yields CDR1 ENHRY and CDR2 SYGVKD. This CDR3 contains 13 residues. In DNA, the CDR3 is TGTGCCATCAGCCGGGACACTAACTATGGCTACACCTTC. This translates into CAISRDTNYGYTF.

CDR3 loop: CASSFRNGYTDTQYF. The CDR3 coding sequence is TGTGCCAGCAGCTTTAGAAACGGTTACACAGATACGCAGTATTTT. This sequence joins TRBV5-6 and TRBJ2-3; no clear D. CDR3 length equals 15 residues. V dropped 2 bases and J dropped 2 bases, with 12 bases sitting between them. Germline V gene lookup returns CDR1 SGHDT and CDR2 YYEEEE. The entire variable domain, with the rest obtained from reference TRBV5-6 and TRBJ2-3, is as follows: DAGVTQSPTHLIKTRGQQVTLRCSPKSGHDTVSWYQQALGQGPQFIFQYYEEEERQRGNFPDRFSGHQFPNYSSELNVNALLLGDSALYLCASSFRNGYTDTQYFGPGTRLTVL.

This chain connects TRBV5-1 to TRBJ1-2; D gene ambiguous. CDR3 length: 12 residues. Trimming stripped 4 bases from V and 8 bases from J, with 12 bases between. Germline CDR1 and CDR2: SGHRS and YFSETQ. The CDR3 protein is CASSPEGGGYTF. CDR3 nucleotides: TGCGCCAGCAGCCCCGAAGGAGGCGGCTACACCTTC.